This T cell receptor (beta chain) was captured by sequencing in a study of T cells after yellow fever vaccination. V was shortened by 6 bases and J by 5 bases, with 17 bases between the two germline ends. This CDR3 region has 14 residues. The V gene's germline CDR1 is SGHRS and CDR2 YFSETQ. This clonotype appeared many times. Researchers made TCR cDNA using 5'RACE template switching, and this step added a universal primer site and UMIs. Via MiXCR, TCRdb re-called the 5' RACE reads, giving one row per CDR3 protein. The table includes around 250,000 distinct CDR3 sequences, less than 9% detected once. The chain combines TRBV5-1 with TRBJ2-5, with D possibly TRBD1 on 5 matching bases. This TCR was sampled from a man aged 25 to 40 who received the YFV17D yellow fever vaccine. The sequencing used CD4+ T cells sorted from PBMCs, collected 15 days after the yellow fever booster vaccination. The CDR3 DNA is TGCGCCAGCATCCGATCTCCAGGGCCGGAGACCCAGTACTTC. Residues: CASIRSPGPETQYF. Variable domain in full (rest from reference TRBV5-1 and TRBJ2-5): KAGVTQTPRYLIKTRGQQVTLSCSPISGHRSVSWYQQTPGQGLQFLFEYFSETQRNKGNFPGRFSGRQFSNSRSEMNVSTLELGDSALYLCASIRSPGPETQYFGPGTRLLVL.